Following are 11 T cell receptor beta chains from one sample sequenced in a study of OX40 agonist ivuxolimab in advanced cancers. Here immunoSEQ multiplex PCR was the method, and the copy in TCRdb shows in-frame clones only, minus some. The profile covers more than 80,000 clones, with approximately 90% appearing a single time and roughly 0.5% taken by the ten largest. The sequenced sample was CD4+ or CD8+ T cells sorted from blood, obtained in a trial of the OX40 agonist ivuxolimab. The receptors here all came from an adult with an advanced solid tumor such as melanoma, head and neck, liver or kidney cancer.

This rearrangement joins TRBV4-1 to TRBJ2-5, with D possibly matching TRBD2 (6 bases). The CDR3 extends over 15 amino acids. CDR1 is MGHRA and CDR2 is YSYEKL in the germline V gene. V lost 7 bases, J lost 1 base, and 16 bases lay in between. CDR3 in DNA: TGCGCCAGCACCACTCTGCCGGGACTCCAAGAGACCCAGTACTTC. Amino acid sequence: CASTTLPGLQETQYF.

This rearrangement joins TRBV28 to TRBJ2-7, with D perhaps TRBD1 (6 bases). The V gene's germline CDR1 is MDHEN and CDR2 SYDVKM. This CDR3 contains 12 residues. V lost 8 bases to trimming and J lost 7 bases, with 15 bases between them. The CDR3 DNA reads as TGTGCCAGCGCAGGGGTGGGCTTAGAGCAGTACTTC. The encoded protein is CASAGVGLEQYF.

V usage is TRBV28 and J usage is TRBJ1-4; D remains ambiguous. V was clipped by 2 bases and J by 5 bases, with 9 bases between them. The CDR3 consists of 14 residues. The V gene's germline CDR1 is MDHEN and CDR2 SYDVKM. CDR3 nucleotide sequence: TGTGCCAGCAGTTTACTCTCCCCCAATGAAAAACTGTTTTTT. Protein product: CASSLLSPNEKLFF.

DNA of the CDR3: TGTGCCAGTAGTCGCCCAGGGGTTACCTACGAGCAGTACTTC. It is translated as CASSRPGVTYEQYF. This chain links TRBV19 with TRBJ2-7; possibly TRBD1 for D (6 bases). Trimming took off 5 bases at V and 2 bases at J, with 13 bases between the two ends. Per the germline V gene, CDR1 is LNHDA and CDR2 is SQIVND (reference sequence). There are 14 residues in the CDR3.

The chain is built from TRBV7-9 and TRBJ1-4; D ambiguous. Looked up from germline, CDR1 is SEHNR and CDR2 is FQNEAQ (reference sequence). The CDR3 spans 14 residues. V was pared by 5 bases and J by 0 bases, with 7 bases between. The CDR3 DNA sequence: TGTGCCAGCAGCCCCGGGGCAACTAATGAAAAACTGTTTTTT. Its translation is CASSPGATNEKLFF.

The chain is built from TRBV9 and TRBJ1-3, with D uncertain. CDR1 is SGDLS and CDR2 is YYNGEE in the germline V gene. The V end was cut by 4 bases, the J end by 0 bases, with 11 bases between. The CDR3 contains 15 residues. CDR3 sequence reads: CASSPPGISGNTIYF. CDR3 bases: TGTGCCAGCAGCCCCCCAGGCATCTCTGGAAACACCATATATTTT. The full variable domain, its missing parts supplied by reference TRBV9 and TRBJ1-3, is DSGVTQTPKHLITATGQRVTLRCSPRSGDLSVYWYQQSLDQGLQFLIQYYNGEERAKGNILERFSAQQFPDLHSELNLSSLELGDSALYFCASSPPGISGNTIYFGEGSWLTVV.

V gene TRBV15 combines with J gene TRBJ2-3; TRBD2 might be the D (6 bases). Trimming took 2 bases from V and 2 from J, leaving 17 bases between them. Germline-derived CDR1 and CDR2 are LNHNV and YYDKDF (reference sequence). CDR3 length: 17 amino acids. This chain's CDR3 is CATSRRVGLPSTDTQYF. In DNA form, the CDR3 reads TGTGCCACCAGCAGACGCGTGGGACTCCCCTCCACAGATACGCAGTATTTT.

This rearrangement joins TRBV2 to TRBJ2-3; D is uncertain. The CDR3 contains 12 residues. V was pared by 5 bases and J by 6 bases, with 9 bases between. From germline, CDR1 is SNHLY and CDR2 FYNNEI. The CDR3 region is CASSIGRDTQYF. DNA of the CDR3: TGTGCCAGCAGTATCGGGCGGGATACGCAGTATTTT.

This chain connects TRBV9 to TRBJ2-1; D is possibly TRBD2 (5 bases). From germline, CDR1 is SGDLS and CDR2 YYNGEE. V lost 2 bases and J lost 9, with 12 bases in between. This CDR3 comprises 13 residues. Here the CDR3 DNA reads TGTGCCAGCAGCGTCTCAAGAGGACTTGAGCAGTTCTTC. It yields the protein CASSVSRGLEQFF.

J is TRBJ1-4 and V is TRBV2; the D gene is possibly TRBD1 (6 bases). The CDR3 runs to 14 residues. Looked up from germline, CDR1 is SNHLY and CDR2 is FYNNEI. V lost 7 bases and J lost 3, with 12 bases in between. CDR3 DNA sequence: TGTGCCAGCAAGACGGGGGCTTCTAATGAAAAACTGTTTTTT. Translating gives CASKTGASNEKLFF.

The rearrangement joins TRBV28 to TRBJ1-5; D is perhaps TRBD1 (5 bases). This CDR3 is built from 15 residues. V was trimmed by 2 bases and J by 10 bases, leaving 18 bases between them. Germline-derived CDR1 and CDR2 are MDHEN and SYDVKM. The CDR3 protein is CASSLRQQTAPPQHF. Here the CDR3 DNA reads TGTGCCAGCAGTTTAAGGCAACAGACAGCCCCCCCCCAGCATTTT.